One T cell receptor (beta chain) is described in this entry. The sample comes from a study of blood T cell repertoires in COVID-19. Study-level background: Samples came from the United States, Italy and Spain, spanning acute and convalescent COVID-19. From T cells, B-cell-depleted T cells, or PBMCs came the material, which was cDNA or gDNA.

Under the authors' procedure: From reference gene primer amplification, estimates of nucleated cell counts were derived. The method was immunoSEQ multiplex PCR; TCRdb's version includes in-frame clones alone and lacks a portion of them. V and J calls and clone size are those listed in that table; D and trimming were worked out from the DNA. In the table there are some 370,000 clones, around 90% of which are singletons. This sequence was found in a man in his late teens or twenties with active or convalescent COVID-19. Sequenced input: peripheral blood.

The CDR3 DNA is TGTGCCAGCAGTCCCCCGGGACTACCCAGCTCCTACAATGAGCAGTTCTTC. Translating it yields CASSPPGLPSSYNEQFF. This chain links TRBV6-2 or TRBV6-3 with TRBJ2-1; 7 bases match TRBD2. The V segment lost 5 bases and the J segment 0 bases; nucleotides outside the gene matches: 10. Per germline, CDR1 MNHEY and CDR2 SVGEGT. This CDR3 contains 17 residues.